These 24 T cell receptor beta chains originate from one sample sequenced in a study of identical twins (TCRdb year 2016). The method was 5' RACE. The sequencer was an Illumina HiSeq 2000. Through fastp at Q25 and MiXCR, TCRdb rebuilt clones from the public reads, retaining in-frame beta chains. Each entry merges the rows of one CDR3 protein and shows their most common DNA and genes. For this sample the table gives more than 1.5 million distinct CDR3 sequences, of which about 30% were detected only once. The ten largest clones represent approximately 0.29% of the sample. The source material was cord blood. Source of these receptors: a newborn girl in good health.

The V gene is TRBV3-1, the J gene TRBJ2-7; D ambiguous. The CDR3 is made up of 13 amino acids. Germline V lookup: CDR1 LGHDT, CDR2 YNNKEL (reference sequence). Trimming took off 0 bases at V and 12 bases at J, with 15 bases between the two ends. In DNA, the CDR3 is TGTGCCAGCAGCCAAGATACCCATATGAAGCGGTACTTC. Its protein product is CASSQDTHMKRYF.

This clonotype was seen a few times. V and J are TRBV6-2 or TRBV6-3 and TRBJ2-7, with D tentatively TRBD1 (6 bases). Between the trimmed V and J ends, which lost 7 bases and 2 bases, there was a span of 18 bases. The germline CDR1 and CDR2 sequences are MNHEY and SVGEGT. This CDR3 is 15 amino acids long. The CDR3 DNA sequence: TGTGCCAGCACTCCTAATGGACAGCGTCCCTACGAGCAGTACTTC. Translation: CASTPNGQRPYEQYF.

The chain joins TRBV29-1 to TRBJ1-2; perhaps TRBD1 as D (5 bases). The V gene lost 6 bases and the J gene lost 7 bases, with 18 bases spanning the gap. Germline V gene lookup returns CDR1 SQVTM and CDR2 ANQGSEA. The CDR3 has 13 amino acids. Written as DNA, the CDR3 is TGCAGCGTCCGACAGACCTCCGGCTGTGGCTACACCTTC. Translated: CSVRQTSGCGYTF.

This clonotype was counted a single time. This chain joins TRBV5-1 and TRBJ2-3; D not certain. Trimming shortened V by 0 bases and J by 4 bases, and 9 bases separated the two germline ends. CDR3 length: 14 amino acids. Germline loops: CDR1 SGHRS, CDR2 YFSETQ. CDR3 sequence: CASSLGALADTQYF. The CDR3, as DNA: TGCGCCAGCAGCTTGGGGGCATTGGCAGATACGCAGTATTTT.

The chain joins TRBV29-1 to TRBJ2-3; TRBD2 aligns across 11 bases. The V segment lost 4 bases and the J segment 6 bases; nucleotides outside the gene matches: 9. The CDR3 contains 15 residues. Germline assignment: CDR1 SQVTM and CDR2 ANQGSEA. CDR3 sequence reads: CSVGIAGGPFDTQYF. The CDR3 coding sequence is TGCAGCGTTGGAATAGCGGGAGGGCCTTTCGATACGCAGTATTTT.

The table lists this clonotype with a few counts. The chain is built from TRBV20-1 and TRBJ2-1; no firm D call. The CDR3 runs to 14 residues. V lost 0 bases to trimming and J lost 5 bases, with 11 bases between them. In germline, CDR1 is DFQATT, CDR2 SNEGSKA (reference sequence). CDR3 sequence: CSARDYKADNEQFF. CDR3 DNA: TGCAGTGCTAGAGACTACAAGGCGGACAATGAGCAGTTCTTC.

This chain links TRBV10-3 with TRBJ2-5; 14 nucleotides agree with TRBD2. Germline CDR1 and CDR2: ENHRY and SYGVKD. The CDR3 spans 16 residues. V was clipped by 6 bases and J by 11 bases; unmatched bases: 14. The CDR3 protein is CAISPTSGRAYNEQYF. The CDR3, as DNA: TGTGCCATCAGCCCGACTAGCGGGAGGGCCTACAATGAGCAGTACTTC.

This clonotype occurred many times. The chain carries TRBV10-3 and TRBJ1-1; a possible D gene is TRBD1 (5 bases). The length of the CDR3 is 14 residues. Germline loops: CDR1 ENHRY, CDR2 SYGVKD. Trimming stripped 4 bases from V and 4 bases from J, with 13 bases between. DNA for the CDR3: TGTGCCATCAGTGGTCTGGGGCTGGGCACTGAAGCTTTCTTT. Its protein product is CAISGLGLGTEAFF.

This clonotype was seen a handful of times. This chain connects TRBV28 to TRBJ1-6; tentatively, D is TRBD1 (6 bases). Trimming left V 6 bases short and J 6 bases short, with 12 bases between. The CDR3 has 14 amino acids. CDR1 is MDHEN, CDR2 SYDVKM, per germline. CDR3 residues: CASSDRDTNSPLHF. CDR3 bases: TGTGCCAGCAGCGACCGGGACACTAATTCACCCCTCCACTTT.

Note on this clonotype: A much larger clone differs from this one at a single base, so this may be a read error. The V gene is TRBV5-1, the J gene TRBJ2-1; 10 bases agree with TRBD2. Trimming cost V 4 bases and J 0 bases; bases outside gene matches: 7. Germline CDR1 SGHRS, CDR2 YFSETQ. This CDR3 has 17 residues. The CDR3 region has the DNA TGCGCCAGCAGCCCCGGACTAGCGGCTAGCTCCTACAATGAGCAGTTCTTC. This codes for CASSPGLAASSYNEQFF.

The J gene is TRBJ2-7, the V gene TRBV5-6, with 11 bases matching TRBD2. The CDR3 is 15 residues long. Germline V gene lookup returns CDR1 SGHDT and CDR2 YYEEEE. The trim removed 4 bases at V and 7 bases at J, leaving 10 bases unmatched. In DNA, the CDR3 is TGTGCCAGCAGCGGCCGACTAGCGGGGCCCAATGAGCAGTACTTC. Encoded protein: CASSGRLAGPNEQYF.

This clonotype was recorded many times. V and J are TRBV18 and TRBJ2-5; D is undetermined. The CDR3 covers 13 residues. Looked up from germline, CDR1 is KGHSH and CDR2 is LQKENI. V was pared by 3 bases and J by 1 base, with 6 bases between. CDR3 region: CASSPLVQETQYF. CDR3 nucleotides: TGTGCCAGCTCACCGCTAGTCCAAGAGACCCAGTACTTC. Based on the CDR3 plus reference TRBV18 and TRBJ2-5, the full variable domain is NAGVMQNPRHLVRRRGQEARLRCSPMKGHSHVYWYRQLPEEGLKFMVYLQKENIIDESGMPKERFSAEFPKEGPSILRIQQVVRGDSAAYFCASSPLVQETQYFGPGTRLLVL.

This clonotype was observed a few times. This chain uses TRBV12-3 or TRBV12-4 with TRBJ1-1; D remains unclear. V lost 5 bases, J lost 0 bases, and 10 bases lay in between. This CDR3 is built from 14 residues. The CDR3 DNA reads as TGTGCCAGCAGTGCTCCCAGGCTGAACACTGAAGCTTTCTTT. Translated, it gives CASSAPRLNTEAFF.

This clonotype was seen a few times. CDR3 sequence reads: CASSRDTSTSGQYF. The CDR3 DNA follows: TGTGCCAGCTCCCGGGACACCTCTACGAGCGGGCAGTACTTC. The rearrangement joins TRBV18 to TRBJ2-7, with a possible D match to TRBD1 (6 bases). Germline CDR1 and CDR2: KGHSH and LQKENI. The CDR3 has 14 amino acids. The ends were cut back, 6 bases at V and 9 bases at J, with 21 bases in the middle.

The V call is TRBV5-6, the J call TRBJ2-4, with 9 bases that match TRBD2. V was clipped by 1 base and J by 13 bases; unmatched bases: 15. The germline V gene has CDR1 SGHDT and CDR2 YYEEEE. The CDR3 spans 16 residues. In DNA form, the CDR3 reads TGTGCCAGCAGCTTGATCCGGCGGGGGGGATACAATGAGCAGTACTTC. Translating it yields CASSLIRRGGYNEQYF.

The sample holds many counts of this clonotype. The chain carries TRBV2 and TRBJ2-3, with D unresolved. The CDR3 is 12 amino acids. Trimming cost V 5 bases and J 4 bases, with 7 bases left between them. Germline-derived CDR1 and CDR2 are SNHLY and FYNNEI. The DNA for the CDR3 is TGTGCCAGCAGTCCCATCCCAGATACGCAGTATTTT. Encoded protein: CASSPIPDTQYF.

The DNA for the CDR3 is TGTGCCAGCAGTGAGAGGGGACAGGGTGGGAATCAGCCCCAGCATTTT. It yields the protein CASSERGQGGNQPQHF. This chain uses TRBV6-1 with TRBJ1-5; 9 nucleotides agree with TRBD1. The CDR3 runs to 16 residues. Germline V gives CDR1 MNHNS, CDR2 SASEGT. V trimming: 3 bases; J trimming: 4 bases; junction bases outside the gene matches: 7.

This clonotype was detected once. CDR3 sequence: CASSPRGPLASPYNEQYF. The CDR3 coding sequence is TGTGCCAGCAGCCCAAGAGGGCCCCTAGCTTCCCCATACAATGAGCAGTACTTC. The J gene is TRBJ2-1, the V gene TRBV21-1; TRBD2, the D gene given by the table, was not confirmed from the DNA. The end of the DNA fits TRBJ2-7 better, so the J call may be wrong. TRBV21-1 is a known pseudogene. The CDR3 consists of 18 residues.

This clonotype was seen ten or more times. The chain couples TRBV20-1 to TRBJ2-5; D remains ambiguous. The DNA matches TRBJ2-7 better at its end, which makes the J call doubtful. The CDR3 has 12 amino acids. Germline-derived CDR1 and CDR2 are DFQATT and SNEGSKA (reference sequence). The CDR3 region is CSASRQTYEQYF. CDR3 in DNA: TGCAGTGCTAGTCGACAAACCTACGAGCAGTACTTC.

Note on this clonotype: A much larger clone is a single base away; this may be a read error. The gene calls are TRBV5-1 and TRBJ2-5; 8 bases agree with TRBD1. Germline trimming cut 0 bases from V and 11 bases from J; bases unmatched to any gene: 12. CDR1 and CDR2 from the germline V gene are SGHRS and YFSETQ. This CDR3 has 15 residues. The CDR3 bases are TGCGCCAGCAGCTTGGAAGGACAGGGTTTCAATGAGCAGTACTTC. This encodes CASSLEGQGFNEQYF.

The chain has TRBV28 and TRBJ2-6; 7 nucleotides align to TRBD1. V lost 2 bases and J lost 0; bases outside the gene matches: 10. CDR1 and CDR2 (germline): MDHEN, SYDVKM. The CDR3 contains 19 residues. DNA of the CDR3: TGTGCCAGCAGTTTAAGGGGACAGCTCCAGTTCTCTGGGGCCAACGTCCTGACTTTC. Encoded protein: CASSLRGQLQFSGANVLTF.

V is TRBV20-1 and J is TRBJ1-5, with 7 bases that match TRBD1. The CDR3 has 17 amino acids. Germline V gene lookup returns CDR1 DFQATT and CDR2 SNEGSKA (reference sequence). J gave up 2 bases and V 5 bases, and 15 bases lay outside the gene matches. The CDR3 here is CSAGERGLLSRNQPQHF. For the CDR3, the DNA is TGCAGTGCTGGGGAAAGGGGGCTATTGAGTCGCAATCAGCCCCAGCATTTT.

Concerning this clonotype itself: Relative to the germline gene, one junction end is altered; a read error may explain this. The CDR3 nucleotides read TGCAGCGTTGAAGACCCCGGACTGCGGGGGTTCTCTGGCCACACCTTC. This sequence encodes CSVEDPGLRGFSGHTF. The chain uses TRBV29-1 and TRBJ1-2; tentative D call: TRBD1 (5 bases). The CDR3 loop spans 16 amino acids. Looked up from germline, CDR1 is SQVTM and CDR2 is ANQGSEA.

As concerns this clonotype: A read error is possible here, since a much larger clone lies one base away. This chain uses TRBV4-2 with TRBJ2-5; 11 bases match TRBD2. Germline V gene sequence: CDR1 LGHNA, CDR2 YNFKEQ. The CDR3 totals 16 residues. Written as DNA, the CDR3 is TGTACCAGCAGCCAAGTAGGGACTAGCGGTCAAGAGACCCAGTACTTC. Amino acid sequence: CTSSQVGTSGQETQYF.